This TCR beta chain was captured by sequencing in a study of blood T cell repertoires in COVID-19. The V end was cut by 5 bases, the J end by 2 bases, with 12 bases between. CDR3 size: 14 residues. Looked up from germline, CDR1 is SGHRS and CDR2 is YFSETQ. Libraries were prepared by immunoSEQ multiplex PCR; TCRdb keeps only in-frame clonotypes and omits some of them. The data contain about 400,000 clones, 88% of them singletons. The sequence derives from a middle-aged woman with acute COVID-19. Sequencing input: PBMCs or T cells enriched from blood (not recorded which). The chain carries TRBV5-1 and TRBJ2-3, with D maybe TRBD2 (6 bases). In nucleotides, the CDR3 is TGCGCCAGCAGTGGGGACTTTAACACAGATACGCAGTATTTT. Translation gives CASSGDFNTDTQYF.